These 27 T cell receptor beta chains were all obtained from the same sample, sequenced in a study of chemoradiotherapy in HPV16-positive cancers. Method: immunoSEQ multiplex PCR; TCRdb's copy keeps in-frame clones and lacks some. Among 65,000 to 80,000 clones listed, about 90% were seen once. Here the sequenced sample was blood, taken from a patient who underwent chemoradiotherapy. The receptors here all came from a human donor with HPV-associated anogenital cancer.

The J gene is TRBJ1-1, the V gene TRBV4-2; TRBD1 aligns across 8 bases. The CDR3 runs to 15 residues. Germline assignment: CDR1 LGHNA and CDR2 YNFKEQ. Trimming took 1 base from V and 11 from J; bases not matched to a gene: 12. In nucleotides, the CDR3 is TGTGCCAGCAGCCAAGCGGACCGGGACAGGATGGGGGCTTTCTTT. As protein: CASSQADRDRMGAFF.

V gene TRBV5-1 combines with J gene TRBJ1-1, with 7 bases matching TRBD1. Germline-derived CDR1 and CDR2 are SGHRS and YFSETQ. This CDR3 has 14 residues. J lost 5 bases, V lost 0 bases, and 4 bases had no gene match. The CDR3 is CASSLDSQGTEAFF. In DNA form, the CDR3 reads TGCGCCAGCAGCTTGGACTCACAGGGGACTGAAGCTTTCTTT.

The CDR3 bases are TGTGCCAGCACCATGACACACGGAAGCTCCTACGAGCAGTACTTC. It encodes CASTMTHGSSYEQYF. The chain links TRBV6-5 to TRBJ2-7; D gene ambiguous. Germline lookup yields CDR1 MNHEY and CDR2 SVGAGI. Trimming pared 7 bases from V and 0 bases from J, leaving 16 bases between. CDR3 length: 15 amino acids.

The gene calls are TRBV5-1 and TRBJ2-3, with D tentatively TRBD1 (6 bases). Germline V lookup: CDR1 SGHRS, CDR2 YFSETQ. This CDR3 spans 17 amino acids. V was pared by 2 bases and J by 0 bases, with 16 bases between. The CDR3: CASSFLGQPISTDTQYF. CDR3 in DNA: TGCGCCAGCAGCTTCTTAGGACAGCCTATTAGCACAGATACGCAGTATTTT. Combining the CDR3 with reference TRBV5-1 and TRBJ2-3 gives the whole variable domain KAGVTQTPRYLIKTRGQQVTLSCSPISGHRSVSWYQQTPGQGLQFLFEYFSETQRNKGNFPGRFSGRQFSNSRSEMNVSTLELGDSALYLCASSFLGQPISTDTQYFGPGTRLTVL.

This chain joins TRBV30 and TRBJ1-5; a possible D gene is TRBD1 (6 bases). The CDR3 is 14 amino acids. From germline, CDR1 is GTSNPN and CDR2 SVGIG (reference sequence). V was pared by 0 bases and J by 5 bases, with 11 bases between. As DNA, the CDR3 is TGTGCCTGGAGTGTATCGTCAGGGGATCAGCCCCAGCATTTT. This translates into CAWSVSSGDQPQHF.

The gene calls are TRBV6-6 and TRBJ2-3; D is unresolved. Trimming shortened V by 0 bases and J by 7 bases, and 5 bases separated the two germline ends. Germline CDR1 is MNHNY and CDR2 is SVGAGI (reference sequence). The CDR3 loop spans 12 amino acids. In DNA form, the CDR3 reads TGTGCCAGCAGTTACTCGGCGAATACGCAGTATTTT. It specifies CASSYSANTQYF.

The chain has TRBV6-5 and TRBJ2-5; 10 positions match TRBD1. TRBJ2-7 matches the DNA end more closely, so the J call is doubtful. The CDR3 length is 14 residues. Germline CDR1 reads MNHEY; CDR2 reads SVGAGI. CDR3 protein: CASSTGDRGYEQYF. The CDR3 DNA reads TGTGCCAGCAGTACAGGGGACAGGGGTTACGAGCAGTACTTC.

This rearrangement joins TRBV7-9 to TRBJ1-4; tentative D call: TRBD1 (5 bases). The CDR3 is 15 amino acids. V was trimmed by 5 bases and J by 8 bases, leaving 18 bases between them. Germline V gene sequence: CDR1 SEHNR, CDR2 FQNEAQ (reference sequence). The CDR3 region is CASSRRGGAGEKLFF. Written as DNA, the CDR3 is TGTGCCAGCAGCCGAAGGGGCGGGGCAGGGGAAAAACTGTTTTTT.

The chain is built from TRBV5-6 and TRBJ2-7, with D perhaps TRBD2 (5 bases). V was trimmed by 4 bases and J by 2 bases, leaving 13 bases between them. CDR1 is SGHDT, CDR2 YYEEEE, per germline. The CDR3 has 14 amino acids. This CDR3 is CASSRPDSTYEQYF. The DNA of the CDR3 is TGTGCCAGCAGCAGACCGGACTCGACCTACGAGCAGTACTTC.

This clone was seen once. The chain carries TRBV28 and TRBJ1-1; 7 bases align to TRBD1. The CDR3 sequence is 14 residues long. With 4 bases clipped from V and 0 bases from J, the junction kept 2 bases outside the gene matches. Germline loops: CDR1 MDHEN, CDR2 SYDVKM. The CDR3 reads CASSYRGMNTEAFF. The DNA of the CDR3 is TGTGCCAGCAGTTACAGGGGCATGAACACTGAAGCTTTCTTT.

This clone occurred a few times. This rearrangement joins TRBV5-1 to TRBJ2-5, with 7 positions matching TRBD2. The length of the CDR3 is 14 residues. Unmatched junction bases numbered 9, after V lost 3 bases and J lost 7 bases. The germline V gene encodes CDR1 SGHRS and CDR2 YFSETQ. The CDR3 sequence: CASSSSRDYGTQYF. CDR3 bases: TGCGCCAGCAGCTCAAGCCGGGACTACGGGACCCAGTACTTC. The full variable domain, with the rest looked up from reference TRBV5-1 and TRBJ2-5, is KAGVTQTPRYLIKTRGQQVTLSCSPISGHRSVSWYQQTPGQGLQFLFEYFSETQRNKGNFPGRFSGRQFSNSRSEMNVSTLELGDSALYLCASSSSRDYGTQYFGPGTRLLVL.

The J gene is TRBJ1-5, the V gene TRBV27; the D gene is possibly TRBD1 (5 bases). Between the trimmed V and J ends, which lost 6 bases and 7 bases, there was a span of 16 bases. Germline V gene data show CDR1 as MNHEY and CDR2 as SMNVEV (reference sequence). The CDR3 is made up of 14 amino acids. The CDR3 reads CASSGGVGLQPQHF. In DNA form, the CDR3 reads TGTGCCAGCAGCGGGGGGGTGGGGCTACAGCCCCAGCATTTT.

The CDR3 DNA reads as TGCGCCAGCAGCTTGAATACGGGCCCCCAAGAGACCCAGTACTTC. It specifies CASSLNTGPQETQYF. The chain employs TRBV5-1 and TRBJ2-5; no firm D call. The V end lost 1 base, the J end lost 1 base, and 11 bases lay between the germline ends. This CDR3 contains 15 residues. Germline lookup yields CDR1 SGHRS and CDR2 YFSETQ.

The chain is built from TRBV27 and TRBJ2-7, with D tentatively TRBD1 (6 bases). The CDR3 totals 14 residues. The V and J ends lost 9 bases and 4 bases respectively, with 19 bases between them. In germline, CDR1 is MNHEY, CDR2 SMNVEV (reference sequence). The CDR3 coding sequence is TGTGCCAGTAGGCCGGGACATCCATCATACGAGCAGTACTTC. It translates to CASRPGHPSYEQYF.

The chain is built from TRBV6-6 and TRBJ1-6; 7 nucleotides match TRBD1. With 8 bases clipped from V and 10 bases from J, the junction kept 8 bases outside the gene matches. The CDR3 loop spans 13 amino acids. The germline gives CDR1 MNHNY, CDR2 SVGAGI (reference sequence). CDR3 sequence: CASADRRESPLHF. The CDR3 nucleotides read TGTGCCAGCGCGGACAGGAGGGAGTCACCCCTCCACTTT.

The V call is TRBV10-2, the J call TRBJ1-1; no definite D call. Germline values: CDR1 WSHSY, CDR2 SAAADI. Deletions cut 6 bases from V and 3 bases from J, with 11 bases between. CDR3 size: 13 residues. CDR3 nucleotide sequence: TGCGCCAGCAGCAATTACCGGGACACTGAAGCTTTCTTT. Protein product: CASSNYRDTEAFF.

The chain links TRBV19 to TRBJ1-3; D is unresolved. Germline CDR1 reads LNHDA; CDR2 reads SQIVND (reference sequence). Trimming removed 7 bases from V and 0 bases from J, with 16 bases in between. The CDR3 contains 16 residues. CDR3 amino acids: CASISGGFSSGNTIYF. The CDR3 DNA sequence: TGTGCCAGTATCTCCGGAGGCTTTTCCTCTGGAAACACCATATATTTT.

This clone was picked up a small number of times. This sequence joins TRBV2 and TRBJ2-3; maybe TRBD2 (6 bases). From germline, CDR1 is SNHLY and CDR2 FYNNEI. The CDR3 loop spans 14 amino acids. V was trimmed by 9 bases and J by 4 bases, leaving 17 bases between them. The CDR3 coding sequence is TGTGCCAGGAAGGCCGGGGTAGCGGCAGATACGCAGTATTTT. Protein: CARKAGVAADTQYF.

V gene TRBV28 combines with J gene TRBJ2-7; D call uncertain. The CDR3 contains 15 residues. The germline V gene has CDR1 MDHEN and CDR2 SYDVKM. Trimming took off 3 bases at V and 2 bases at J, with 14 bases between the two ends. CDR3 loop: CASSLWSIGTYEQYF. DNA of the CDR3: TGTGCCAGCAGTTTGTGGTCAATTGGTACCTACGAGCAGTACTTC.

J is TRBJ2-7 and V is TRBV19; D remains ambiguous. Germline CDR1 reads LNHDA; CDR2 reads SQIVND (reference sequence). The CDR3 is made up of 14 amino acids. Deletions cut 2 bases from V and 6 bases from J, with 14 bases between. The DNA for the CDR3 is TGTGCCAGTAGTATAACATGGCCCGGCGGCGAGCAGTACTTC. It encodes CASSITWPGGEQYF.

V usage is TRBV27 and J usage is TRBJ2-7; 10 positions match TRBD2. Germline trimming cut 4 bases from V and 4 bases from J; bases unmatched to any gene: 7. The germline CDR1 and CDR2 sequences are MNHEY and SMNVEV (reference sequence). CDR3 length equals 15 residues. CDR3 amino acids: CASSSQREGPYEQYF. The CDR3 DNA follows: TGTGCCAGCAGTTCTCAGCGGGAGGGACCTTACGAGCAGTACTTC.

The chain combines TRBV6-5 with TRBJ1-1, with TRBD1 identical over 11 bases. The CDR3 has 15 amino acids. Germline CDR1 MNHEY, CDR2 SVGAGI. Trimming took 2 bases from V and 6 from J; bases not matched to a gene: 5. The CDR3 reads CASSYALGQGAEAFF. The CDR3 region has the DNA TGTGCCAGCAGTTACGCCCTGGGACAGGGGGCTGAAGCTTTCTTT.

Of note for this clone: Distinct nucleotide sequences in the sample also encode this CDR3. The CDR3 sequence: CASSRGTSGYEQYF. The CDR3 coding sequence is TGCGCCAGCAGCCGGGGGACTAGCGGCTACGAGCAGTACTTC. V is TRBV5-1 and J is TRBJ2-7; 11 bases are shared with TRBD2. V was clipped by 4 bases and J by 3 bases; unmatched bases: 3. The CDR3 length is 14 residues. From germline, CDR1 is SGHRS and CDR2 YFSETQ.

CDR3 sequence reads: CASSLDGQGANYGYTF. CDR3 coding DNA: TGTGCCAGCAGCTTGGATGGGCAGGGGGCTAACTATGGCTACACCTTC. The chain has TRBV5-4 and TRBJ1-2; 7 bases line up with TRBD1. Germline CDR1 reads SGHNT; CDR2 reads YYREEE (reference sequence). The J segment lost 0 bases and the V segment lost 0 bases, leaving 5 bases of the junction unmatched. There are 16 residues in the CDR3.

The V and J genes are TRBV27 and TRBJ2-3; 7 nucleotides align to TRBD1. The V gene end was trimmed by 8 bases and the J gene end by 1 base; junction bases not matched to a gene: 21. The CDR3 consists of 19 residues. Germline CDR1 MNHEY, CDR2 SMNVEV (reference sequence). CDR3 protein: CASGHWTGYFSSGTDTQYF. Here the CDR3 DNA reads TGTGCCAGCGGACACTGGACAGGTTATTTCTCGTCTGGCACAGATACGCAGTATTTT.

The chain has TRBV29-1 and TRBJ1-5; D gene uncertain. Germline V gene sequence: CDR1 SQVTM, CDR2 ANQGSEA. The V end was cut by 3 bases, the J end by 6 bases, with 12 bases between. This CDR3 has 13 amino acids. CDR3: CSVELASGQPQHF. CDR3 DNA: TGCAGCGTTGAGTTGGCGAGCGGTCAGCCCCAGCATTTT.

The J gene is TRBJ1-2, the V gene TRBV7-9; D uncertain. The CDR3 is made up of 13 amino acids. CDR1 and CDR2 (germline): SEHNR, FQNEAQ (reference sequence). The V end lost 3 bases, the J end lost 4 bases, and 9 bases lay between the germline ends. The CDR3: CASSLQDRYGYTF. In DNA form, the CDR3 reads TGTGCCAGCAGCTTGCAGGACCGCTATGGCTACACCTTC.